Each of the 30 T cell receptor beta chains below was sequenced from the same sample in a study of cytomegalovirus exposure and HLA in healthy donors. The study ran its PCR with 60 Vbeta and 13 Jbeta primers. Clones were read by immunoSEQ multiplex PCR, and TCRdb kept only the in-frame ones, dropping some. The table lists over 150,000 clones, roughly 80% of them singletons. The sequencing input was PBMCs. The receptors stem from a man aged 25-40 years in good health and CMV-seropositive.

V is TRBV28 and J is TRBJ1-4; 7 nucleotides match TRBD1. Germline V lookup: CDR1 MDHEN, CDR2 SYDVKM. Trimming removed 5 bases from V and 3 bases from J; junction bases left unmatched: 9. The length of the CDR3 is 16 residues. Here the CDR3 reads CASSPRQGDSNEKLFF. CDR3 DNA sequence: TGTGCCAGCAGTCCCAGACAGGGCGATTCTAATGAAAAACTGTTTTTT.

The chain has TRBV7-3 and TRBJ1-1, with D possibly TRBD1 on 5 matching bases. The ends were cut back, 5 bases at V and 3 bases at J, with 13 bases in the middle. The CDR3 runs to 14 residues. CDR1 and CDR2 from the germline V gene are SGHTA and FQGTGA. Written as DNA, the CDR3 is TGTGCCAGCAGCCGCACCGGAGGGGACACTGAAGCTTTCTTT. Its protein is CASSRTGGDTEAFF.

The chain uses TRBV19 and TRBJ1-1, with TRBD1 as a possible D gene (6 bases). The CDR3 has 15 amino acids. Trimming pared 3 bases from V and 4 bases from J, leaving 15 bases between. Germline CDR1 reads LNHDA; CDR2 reads SQIVND (reference sequence). This CDR3 is CASSIDRLMSTEAFF. The CDR3 DNA is TGTGCCAGTAGTATCGACAGGTTAATGAGCACTGAAGCTTTCTTT.

The CDR3 nucleotides read TGTGCCAGCAGTGTCGGAAGACAGACCAACACTGAAGCTTTCTTT. It translates to CASSVGRQTNTEAFF. V and J are TRBV25-1 and TRBJ1-1; possibly TRBD1 for D (5 bases). CDR1 MGHDK and CDR2 SYGVNS come from the germline V gene. This CDR3 region has 15 residues. Trimming removed 4 bases from V and 2 bases from J, with 14 bases in between.

The V and J genes are TRBV28 and TRBJ1-5, with D possibly TRBD1 on 5 matching bases. Between the trimmed V and J ends, which lost 3 bases and 2 bases, there was a span of 11 bases. The CDR3 loop spans 15 amino acids. Germline assignment: CDR1 MDHEN and CDR2 SYDVKM. The CDR3 loop reads CASSFSGMGNQPQHF. The CDR3 DNA sequence: TGTGCCAGCAGTTTTTCAGGGATGGGCAATCAGCCCCAGCATTTT.

This clone was recorded a few times. J is TRBJ1-2 and V is TRBV6-5; D gene unclear. The germline V and J ends were trimmed by 0 bases and 2 bases, with 10 bases remaining between them. The germline gives CDR1 MNHEY, CDR2 SVGAGI. The CDR3 spans 15 residues. CDR3 nucleotide sequence: TGTGCCAGCAGTTACTCGCAGGCAGGAAACTATGGCTACACCTTC. Protein: CASSYSQAGNYGYTF.

This clone came up a few times. The chain is built from TRBV6-4 and TRBJ1-5; no firm D call. This CDR3 has 13 residues. Deletions cut 5 bases from V and 3 bases from J, with 8 bases between. Germline CDR1 MRHNA, CDR2 SNTAGT. CDR3 residues: CASSPQINQPQHF. The CDR3 DNA follows: TGTGCCAGCAGTCCACAGATCAATCAGCCCCAGCATTTT.

J is TRBJ2-1 and V is TRBV10-2; 13 bases map to TRBD2. J lost 7 bases, V lost 6 bases, and 6 bases had no gene match. Germline V gives CDR1 WSHSY, CDR2 SAAADI. This CDR3 has 15 amino acids. The CDR3 nucleotides read TGCGCCAGCAGGACCGGGACTAGCGGGATGAATGAGCAGTTCTTC. Translated: CASRTGTSGMNEQFF.

The chain couples TRBV7-2 to TRBJ2-1, with TRBD2 matching over 11 bases. From germline, CDR1 is SGHTA and CDR2 FQGNSA. CDR3 length: 14 residues. V trimming: 8 bases; J trimming: 5 bases; junction bases outside the gene matches: 5. CDR3 nucleotide sequence: TGTGCCAGCTCTAGCGGGAGGTCGAACAATGAGCAGTTCTTC. Protein sequence: CASSSGRSNNEQFF.

This rearrangement joins TRBV14 to TRBJ1-5; D ambiguous. The germline gives CDR1 SGHDN, CDR2 FVKESK. V was shortened by 5 bases and J by 3 bases, with 8 bases between the two germline ends. The CDR3 is made up of 13 amino acids. This chain's CDR3 is CASSKSLNQPQHF. CDR3 bases: TGTGCCAGCAGCAAGAGTCTCAATCAGCCCCAGCATTTT.

In DNA, the CDR3 is TGCAGCCTTAGACAAGACCTATCCCAGGGCTACACCTTC. This codes for CSLRQDLSQGYTF. This rearrangement joins TRBV29-1 to TRBJ1-2; no reliable D call. The V gene's germline CDR1 is SQVTM and CDR2 ANQGSEA. The CDR3 covers 13 residues. V gave up 8 bases and J gave up 8 bases, with 21 bases separating them.

V usage is TRBV25-1 and J usage is TRBJ1-1, with D perhaps TRBD1 (5 bases). The V end lost 6 bases, the J end lost 8 bases, and 13 bases lay between the germline ends. The CDR3 runs to 12 residues. Germline values: CDR1 MGHDK, CDR2 SYGVNS. The CDR3 nucleotides are TGTGCCAGCAGGTATGACAGTGGGGAAGCTTTCTTT. This gives the protein CASRYDSGEAFF.

The rearrangement uses TRBV5-1 and TRBJ2-1; 9 nucleotides agree with TRBD2. The CDR3 contains 18 residues. Germline V gives CDR1 SGHRS, CDR2 YFSETQ. V lost 0 bases to trimming and J lost 6 bases; unmatched junction nucleotides: 13. The CDR3 here is CASSLGAGRSGSSNEQFF. The CDR3 region has the DNA TGCGCCAGCAGCTTGGGGGCCGGACGTAGCGGGAGCTCCAATGAGCAGTTCTTC.

Here the CDR3 reads CASSSQAGTSGELFF. CDR3 nucleotide sequence: TGTGCCAGCAGCTCTCAAGCGGGAACCTCAGGGGAGCTGTTTTTT. This chain connects TRBV7-9 to TRBJ2-2; TRBD2 matches at 7 bases. This CDR3 is built from 15 residues. V lost 4 bases to trimming and J lost 8 bases; unmatched junction nucleotides: 10. Germline assignment: CDR1 SEHNR and CDR2 FQNEAQ (reference sequence).

Comments on this clone: At one end, the junction sequence differs from germline, possibly due to a read error. The chain combines TRBV7-7 with TRBJ2-1, with D perhaps matching TRBD2 (5 bases). The CDR3 spans 15 residues. Germline CDR1 SSHAT, CDR2 FNYEAQ (reference sequence). The CDR3 loop reads CASSLGSPEDNEQFF. DNA of the CDR3: TGTGCTAGCAGCTTAGGTTCCCCGGAGGACAATGAGCAGTTCTTC. The full variable domain, its missing parts supplied by reference TRBV7-7 and TRBJ2-1, is GAGVSQSPRYKVTKRGQDVTLRCDPISSHATLYWYQQALGQGPEFLTYFNYEAQPDKSGLPSDRFSAERPEGSISTLTIQRTEQRDSAMYRCASSLGSPEDNEQFFGPGTRLTVL.

V is TRBV6-1 and J is TRBJ2-5; 9 nucleotides align to TRBD1. CDR1 MNHNS and CDR2 SASEGT come from the germline V gene. After removal of 7 bases from V and 5 bases from J, the junction contained 8 bases not matched to a gene. This CDR3 is 14 amino acids long. CDR3 sequence reads: CASTRTGGLETQYF. DNA of the CDR3: TGTGCCAGCACAAGAACAGGGGGCTTGGAGACCCAGTACTTC.

The rearrangement uses TRBV2 and TRBJ1-2; 7 positions match TRBD1. Germline loops: CDR1 SNHLY, CDR2 FYNNEI. With 6 bases clipped from V and 5 bases from J, the junction kept 12 bases outside the gene matches. The CDR3 is 15 residues long. CDR3: CASSDETGRVYGYTF. CDR3 DNA sequence: TGTGCCAGCAGCGACGAGACAGGGCGAGTTTATGGCTACACCTTC.

The V call is TRBV9, the J call TRBJ2-1, with 9 positions matching TRBD1. Trimming at V came to 1 base and at J to 7 bases, leaving 3 bases not matched to a gene. The germline CDR1 and CDR2 sequences are SGDLS and YYNGEE. The CDR3 runs to 14 residues. CDR3 amino acids: CASSVWTGDNEQFF. The CDR3 bases are TGTGCCAGCAGCGTATGGACAGGGGATAATGAGCAGTTCTTC.

The rearrangement links TRBV27 to TRBJ2-3, with a weak D call TRBD1 (5 bases). The V and J ends lost 2 bases and 3 bases respectively, with 15 bases between them. This CDR3 spans 16 amino acids. CDR1 is MNHEY and CDR2 is SMNVEV in the germline V gene (reference sequence). The CDR3, as DNA: TGTGCCAGCAGTTTAGTAGGGGAAGTGTGGACAGATACGCAGTATTTT. The encoded protein is CASSLVGEVWTDTQYF.

The CDR3 DNA is TGTGCCAGCAGCTTAAGCGGGAGGCGAGTCTCCGAGCAGTACTTC. Translating gives CASSLSGRRVSEQYF. The chain is built from TRBV7-9 and TRBJ2-7; 9 positions agree with TRBD2. The V and J ends lost 2 bases and 6 bases, in that order; junction bases with no gene match: 8. The CDR3 has 15 amino acids. Germline assignment: CDR1 SEHNR and CDR2 FQNEAQ (reference sequence).

This clone was recorded a few times. The CDR3 DNA follows: TGCGCCAGCAGCCCCAGAGGTCAGGGGCTAGCCAAAAACATTCAGTACTTC. Protein product: CASSPRGQGLAKNIQYF. V is TRBV4-1 and J is TRBJ2-4; a weak D match, TRBD1 (6 bases). Germline values: CDR1 MGHRA, CDR2 YSYEKL. There are 17 residues in the CDR3. V lost 4 bases, J lost 0 bases, and 16 bases lay in between.

The chain recombines TRBV6-5 with TRBJ1-4; TRBD1 matches 7 bases. The CDR3 contains 15 residues. Looked up from germline, CDR1 is MNHEY and CDR2 is SVGAGI. The junction had 13 bases not matched to a gene; V was cut back by 8 bases and J by 7 bases. The CDR3 bases are TGTGCCAGCTGGACCCGACAGGGCCTCGGTGAAAAACTGTTTTTT. It is translated as CASWTRQGLGEKLFF.

This clone was seen a single time. CDR3 amino acids: CASRRPGQAPSYTF. In DNA, the CDR3 is TGTGCCAGCAGACGACCGGGACAGGCCCCCAGCTACACCTTC. The V gene is TRBV28, the J gene TRBJ1-2; 8 nucleotides agree with TRBD1. The CDR3 runs to 14 residues. Unmatched junction bases numbered 12, after V lost 6 bases and J lost 9 bases. CDR1 and CDR2 from the germline V gene are MDHEN and SYDVKM.

There are a few counts of this clone. The chain is built from TRBV19 and TRBJ1-5; the match to TRBD1 covers 7 bases. The V gene end was trimmed by 6 bases and the J gene end by 6 bases; junction bases not matched to a gene: 17. The CDR3 totals 17 residues. Per the germline V gene, CDR1 is LNHDA and CDR2 is SQIVND (reference sequence). In DNA, the CDR3 is TGTGCCAGTAGCCTCCTAACGGGACAGAAGGGCGGTCAGCCCCAGCATTTT. It codes for CASSLLTGQKGGQPQHF.

The chain employs TRBV9 and TRBJ1-5, with 10 positions matching TRBD1. V was clipped by 3 bases and J by 5 bases; unmatched bases: 2. Germline loops: CDR1 SGDLS, CDR2 YYNGEE. The CDR3 spans 14 residues. The CDR3, as DNA: TGTGCCAGCAGCGAGGGACAGGGGTATCAGCCCCAGCATTTT. Amino acid sequence: CASSEGQGYQPQHF.

This chain uses TRBV9 with TRBJ2-1; 7 nucleotides align to TRBD2. Germline CDR1 SGDLS, CDR2 YYNGEE. With 3 bases clipped from V and 7 bases from J, the junction kept 7 bases outside the gene matches. The CDR3 totals 14 residues. The CDR3 DNA reads TGTGCCAGCAGCGGGATGCGGGGGAGTAATGAGCAGTTCTTC. Amino acids: CASSGMRGSNEQFF.

The gene calls are TRBV2 and TRBJ2-1; maybe TRBD2 (5 bases). Trimming took off 7 bases at V and 0 bases at J, with 13 bases between the two ends. The length of the CDR3 is 15 residues. CDR1 SNHLY and CDR2 FYNNEI come from the germline V gene. Written as DNA, the CDR3 is TGTGCCAGCATCCTTGAGCGGAGCTCCTACAATGAGCAGTTCTTC. This sequence encodes CASILERSSYNEQFF.

This chain joins TRBV19 and TRBJ1-6; possible D gene TRBD1, 6 bases. Per the germline V gene, CDR1 is LNHDA and CDR2 is SQIVND (reference sequence). The CDR3 runs 14 residues. The ends were cut back, 5 bases at V and 7 bases at J, with 12 bases in the middle. The CDR3 DNA sequence: TGTGCCAGTAGTCGGGACAACTTCAATTCACCCCTCCACTTT. It translates to CASSRDNFNSPLHF. Full variable domain (outside the CDR3, taken from reference TRBV19 and TRBJ1-6): DGGITQSPKYLFRKEGQNVTLSCEQNLNHDAMYWYRQDPGQGLRLIYYSQIVNDFQKGDIAEGYSVSREKKESFPLTVTSAQKNPTAFYLCASSRDNFNSPLHFGNGTRLTVT.

The J gene is TRBJ2-7, the V gene TRBV2, with TRBD1 matching 7 bases. Trimming took 6 bases from V and 2 from J; bases not matched to a gene: 4. The CDR3 runs 13 residues. Per germline, CDR1 SNHLY and CDR2 FYNNEI. CDR3 loop: CASRDRATYEQYF. The CDR3 nucleotides are TGTGCCAGCAGAGACAGGGCTACCTACGAGCAGTACTTC.

The chain recombines TRBV6-5 with TRBJ1-2, with 7 bases matching TRBD1. This CDR3 spans 14 amino acids. V trimming: 7 bases; J trimming: 0 bases; junction bases outside the gene matches: 5. The germline CDR1 and CDR2 sequences are MNHEY and SVGAGI. The CDR3, as DNA: TGTGCCAGCACACCCGGGACAGCTAACTATGGCTACACCTTC. It encodes CASTPGTANYGYTF.